Included here is one T cell receptor beta chain sequence, with context. Its specificity is unknown. This sample was taken from a study of blood T cells in healthy people across ages. Findings and caveats of the study: A roughly linear fall in TCR beta diversity per million T cells was seen with increasing age.

Together with a sample-barcoded 5' primer, a J-beta primer mix was included in a second PCR lasting about 7 to 12 cycles. From the 5' RACE reads, TCRdb called clonotypes with MiXCR, one entry per CDR3 protein. The sample records fewer than 950,000 distinct CDR3 sequences, under 40% being singletons. The CDR3 length is 15 residues. The ends were cut back, 9 bases at V and 2 bases at J, with 19 bases in the middle. The receptor comes from a young man in good health. The chain has TRBV12-3 or TRBV12-4 and TRBJ1-1; a weak D match, TRBD1 (5 bases). Sequenced sample: blood. CDR3 residues: CASSTGTVDNTEAFF. The CDR3 DNA is TGTGCCAGTAGTACCGGGACGGTGGATAACACTGAAGCTTTCTTT.